This T cell receptor (beta chain) came from a study of shared clonotypes between healthy human individuals. The study, taken as a whole, reports: Lower generation probabilities were found for non-shared clonotypes than for those shared by all four donors.

Germline V gene lookup returns CDR1 SGDLS and CDR2 YYNGEE. Trimming pared 4 bases from V and 6 bases from J, leaving 19 bases between. This CDR3 region has 15 residues. Details on this clone: Its antigen remains unknown.

Replicate PCRs for sorted subsets used approximately 220 ng DNA; this equaled tens of thousands of T cell genomes. In the original analysis: Junction-only sequences without quality scores came from ImmunoSEQ, so filtering differed. Method: immunoSEQ multiplex PCR; TCRdb's copy keeps in-frame clones and lacks some. The V and J calls and clone size come from that table; D and trimming were worked out from the DNA. Seen here are approximately 500,000 clones, almost 97% observed once, and the top ten hold about 0.064%. Sequences were obtained from naive CD4+ T cells sorted from blood. Indicated subset: CD45RA+ positively selected. The gene calls are TRBV9 and TRBJ1-2; TRBD1 might be the D (6 bases). The source is a woman in her thirties in good health. CDR3: CASSPQSGVPHGYTF. Here the CDR3 DNA reads TGTGCCAGCAGCCCCCAGTCAGGGGTACCGCATGGCTACACCTTC.